This passage covers 9 T cell receptor beta chains from one sample sequenced in a study of cytomegalovirus exposure and HLA in healthy donors (TCRdb year 2017). Libraries were constructed by the immunoSEQ multiplex PCR assay. A mixture of 60 forward primers for TCR Vbeta segments and 13 reverse primers for TCR Jbeta segments was used in the multiplex PCR. TCRdb obtained this table from immuneACCESS and retained in-frame rearrangements with V and J assigned. These tables miss some clones; where compared with another copy, unresolved V genes account for less than half of the shortfall, and the remainder is unexplained. Counted in this sample were about 100,000 clones; approximately 72% of them appeared once. The ten most abundant clones make up approximately 2.1% of the sample. Specimen: PBMCs. These receptors were obtained from a woman aged 40 to 50 in good health and CMV-seronegative.

This clone was recorded only once. The DNA of the CDR3 is TGTGCCAGCTCACCCAATGGGGGCGAGAACACTGAAGCTTTCTTT. This codes for CASSPNGGENTEAFF. The genes are TRBV18 and TRBJ1-1, with a possible D match to TRBD1 (6 bases). V was clipped by 3 bases and J by 1 base, with 12 bases between them. The CDR3 runs 15 residues. Per the germline V gene, CDR1 is KGHSH and CDR2 is LQKENI.

This clone was seen a few times. The chain recombines TRBV6-5 with TRBJ2-5; no firm D call. The germline CDR1 and CDR2 sequences are MNHEY and SVGAGI. V gave up 6 bases and J gave up 9 bases, with 11 bases separating them. The CDR3 is made up of 11 amino acids. Here the CDR3 DNA reads TGTGCCAGCAGATATTTTGAGGCCCAGTACTTC. It yields the protein CASRYFEAQYF.

This clone appeared once. The chain links TRBV4-2 to TRBJ2-1; 10 bases fit TRBD2. Germline CDR1 LGHNA, CDR2 YNFKEQ. The V gene end was trimmed by 0 bases and the J gene end by 5 bases; junction bases not matched to a gene: 7. The CDR3 length is 17 residues. DNA of the CDR3: TGTGCCAGCAGCCAAGATTACTCTAGCGGGGGAGACAATGAGCAGTTCTTC. Residues: CASSQDYSSGGDNEQFF.

The rearrangement joins TRBV5-1 to TRBJ2-2, with 9 bases identical to TRBD2. The CDR3 runs 16 residues. The J segment lost 4 bases and the V segment lost 2 bases, leaving 6 bases of the junction unmatched. CDR1 and CDR2 (germline): SGHRS, YFSETQ. CDR3 DNA sequence: TGCGCCAGCAGCTTAATTGCGGGGGGGACCACCGGGGAGCTGTTTTTT. Translation gives CASSLIAGGTTGELFF.

There are a few counts of this clone. The chain carries TRBV6-5 and TRBJ2-1; the D gene is possibly TRBD2 (6 bases). V was pared by 6 bases and J by 8 bases, with 20 bases between. In germline, CDR1 is MNHEY, CDR2 SVGAGI. The CDR3 loop spans 15 amino acids. The CDR3, as DNA: TGTGCCAGCAGCCCTGTACTAGCTGGTGGAGATGAGCAGTTCTTC. It yields the protein CASSPVLAGGDEQFF.

In regard to this clone: Its ends do not fully match the called genes, so a read error is possible. V is TRBV7-9 and J is TRBJ1-5, with a weak D call TRBD1 (6 bases). Germline CDR1 and CDR2: SEHNR and FQNEAQ (reference sequence). The length of the CDR3 is 15 residues. The CDR3 protein is CSSSLKAGVNQPQHF. DNA for the CDR3: TGTTCCAGCAGCTTAAAGGCAGGGGTCAATCAGCCCCAGCATTTT.

The chain joins TRBV29-1 to TRBJ2-1; possibly TRBD2 for D (5 bases). The CDR3 is made up of 14 amino acids. The V and J ends lost 4 bases and 5 bases respectively, with 15 bases between them. Germline-derived CDR1 and CDR2 are SQVTM and ANQGSEA. The CDR3: CSVVGNPTNNEQFF. The CDR3 DNA reads as TGCAGCGTTGTCGGGAACCCGACAAACAATGAGCAGTTCTTC.

CDR3 amino acids: CASSAGTSRGETQYF. CDR3 in DNA: TGTGCCAGCAGCGCCGGGACTAGCAGGGGTGAGACCCAGTACTTC. V gene TRBV7-2 combines with J gene TRBJ2-5; TRBD2 aligns across 9 bases. Trimming removed 5 bases from V and 5 bases from J; junction bases left unmatched: 9. CDR1 and CDR2 from the germline V gene are SGHTA and FQGNSA. The length of the CDR3 is 15 residues.

The V gene is TRBV6-5, the J gene TRBJ1-2; 8 positions agree with TRBD1. The germline gives CDR1 MNHEY, CDR2 SVGAGI. This CDR3 comprises 13 residues. V was pared by 7 bases and J by 6 bases, with 7 bases of the junction left unmatched. The CDR3 coding sequence is TGTGCCAGCAAGACAGGGGTGGCGCATGGCTACACCTTC. Protein product: CASKTGVAHGYTF.